The 23 T cell receptor beta chains in this list originate from one sample, sequenced in a study of blood T cells in healthy people across ages. For the second PCR, which ran for roughly 6 to 11 cycles, a sample-barcoded 5' primer and a J-beta primer mix were used. TCRdb itself ran the 5' RACE reads through MiXCR, one entry per CDR3 protein. The sample shows roughly 2 million distinct CDR3 sequences, less than 50% of them seen only once. Sequencing was performed on blood. The receptors originated from a woman aged 40 to 49 in good health.

This chain uses TRBV12-1 with TRBJ2-5; the table names TRBD1, a call not compared with the DNA. TRBV12-1 is a recognized pseudogene. The CDR3 sequence is 15 residues long. The CDR3 here is CASSSDRNPQETQYF. CDR3 in DNA: TGTGCCAGCAGCTCCGACAGAAACCCCCAAGAGACCCAGTACTTC.

This clonotype turned up a few times. The chain is built from TRBV4-2 and TRBJ2-3, with 10 bases fitting TRBD1. V was clipped by 2 bases and J by 6 bases; unmatched bases: 11. Germline V gives CDR1 LGHNA, CDR2 YNFKEQ. The CDR3 contains 17 residues. CDR3 nucleotides: TGTGCCAGCAGCCAATACGGGACAGGGGAGGTGAGGGATACGCAGTATTTT. As protein: CASSQYGTGEVRDTQYF.

CDR3 coding DNA: TGTGCCACCAGTGATAGGGACAGATTCTACAATGAGCAGTTCTTC. As protein: CATSDRDRFYNEQFF. The chain links TRBV24-1 to TRBJ2-1; 7 bases match TRBD1. Looked up from germline, CDR1 is KGHDR and CDR2 is SFDVKD. The CDR3 spans 15 residues. V dropped 3 bases and J dropped 3; count of bases not matched to a gene: 4.

This clonotype has more than one count but fewer than ten. The chain has TRBV25-1 and TRBJ2-7; 10 bases fit TRBD1. CDR3 length: 16 amino acids. Germline loops: CDR1 MGHDK, CDR2 SYGVNS. With 1 base clipped from V and 7 bases from J, the junction kept 10 bases outside the gene matches. The CDR3 DNA reads TGTGCCAGCAGTGAATTCGGGGGACAGGGGACTAGGGAGCAGTACTTC. Translating gives CASSEFGGQGTREQYF.

The rearrangement joins TRBV6-1 to TRBJ2-3; D tentatively fits TRBD1 or TRBD2 (5 bases each). The CDR3 is 16 amino acids. Germline V gene sequence: CDR1 MNHNS, CDR2 SASEGT. Trimming stripped 4 bases from V and 0 bases from J, with 14 bases between. In DNA, the CDR3 is TGTGCCAGCAGTGTCCGGGGCGGAACTAGCACAGATACGCAGTATTTT. Translating it yields CASSVRGGTSTDTQYF.

This clonotype occurred a few times. The chain recombines TRBV20-1 with TRBJ2-7; TRBD2 is a possible D gene (7 bases). The CDR3 covers 15 residues. The V gene lost 3 bases and the J gene lost 2 bases, with 17 bases spanning the gap. Germline assignment: CDR1 DFQATT and CDR2 SNEGSKA (reference sequence). The CDR3: CSASSQDSGAYEQYF. CDR3 sequence (DNA): TGCAGTGCTAGCTCACAGGACAGCGGGGCCTACGAGCAGTACTTC.

As concerns this clonotype: A clone one base away is much larger, so this may be a read error. The chain has TRBV29-1 and TRBJ2-4, with D tentatively TRBD2 (5 bases). The end of the DNA fits TRBJ2-7 better, so the J call may be wrong. The V gene's germline CDR1 is SQVTM and CDR2 ANQGSEA. This CDR3 is built from 14 residues. DNA of the CDR3: TGCAGCGCCCTGGAGGATCTAAAAGCCTACGAGCAGTACTTC. It translates to CSALEDLKAYEQYF.

The V call is TRBV5-1, the J call TRBJ2-1; TRBD1 might be the D (7 bases). The V gene lost 0 bases and the J gene lost 7 bases, with 14 bases spanning the gap. The CDR3 spans 15 residues. Germline V gene lookup returns CDR1 SGHRS and CDR2 YFSETQ. DNA for the CDR3: TGCGCCAGCAGCTTGGTACCAGGGGGGATGAATGAGCAGTTCTTC. This gives the protein CASSLVPGGMNEQFF.

This clonotype was recorded at least ten times. This chain links TRBV29-1 with TRBJ2-7; 7 bases map to TRBD1. In germline, CDR1 is SQVTM, CDR2 ANQGSEA. The ends lost 7 bases at V and 2 bases at J; junction bases unmatched: 14. CDR3 size: 15 residues. The CDR3 reads CSAEGTGTAAYEQYF. CDR3 sequence (DNA): TGCAGCGCGGAAGGCACCGGGACAGCTGCCTACGAGCAGTACTTC.

The rearrangement uses TRBV5-1 and TRBJ2-1, with 11 bases identical to TRBD2. In germline, CDR1 is SGHRS, CDR2 YFSETQ. The CDR3 has 18 residues. V dropped 2 bases and J dropped 4; count of bases not matched to a gene: 11. CDR3 nucleotide sequence: TGCGCCAGCAGCTTACATATTACCGGGACTAGCGGATACAATGAGCAGTTCTTC. This codes for CASSLHITGTSGYNEQFF.

This clonotype has a handful of counts. The V call is TRBV27, the J call TRBJ1-2; TRBD1 might be the D (5 bases). CDR1 is MNHEY, CDR2 SMNVEV, per germline (reference sequence). The CDR3 loop spans 14 amino acids. Trimming removed 6 bases at V and 6 bases at J, with 17 bases between. The CDR3 loop is CASSTGGLTDGYTF. CDR3 in DNA: TGTGCCAGCAGCACCGGGGGTCTTACCGATGGCTACACCTTC.

This clonotype was recorded a few times. This rearrangement joins TRBV7-2 to TRBJ2-7; tentative D call: TRBD1 (5 bases). There are 13 residues in the CDR3. The germline CDR1 and CDR2 sequences are SGHTA and FQGNSA. V dropped 6 bases and J dropped 3 bases, with 12 bases sitting between them. CDR3 loop: CASRATANYEQYF. CDR3 in DNA: TGTGCCAGCAGAGCGACAGCCAACTACGAGCAGTACTTC.

This clonotype was observed a handful of times. The rearrangement uses TRBV6-2 or TRBV6-3 and TRBJ2-5, with 9 positions matching TRBD2. CDR3 length: 15 residues. CDR1 MNHEY and CDR2 SVGEGT come from the germline V gene. V lost 6 bases, J lost 4 bases, and 9 bases stayed unmatched. Here the CDR3 reads CASSPGTSSLETQYF. For the CDR3, the DNA is TGTGCCAGCAGCCCCGGGACTAGCTCACTAGAGACCCAGTACTTC.

The rearrangement uses TRBV28 and TRBJ2-5; D remains unclear. The CDR3 covers 13 residues. V was clipped by 7 bases and J by 5 bases, with 14 bases between them. Per the germline V gene, CDR1 is MDHEN and CDR2 is SYDVKM. The CDR3 reads CASIHRKEETQYF. In nucleotides, the CDR3 is TGTGCCAGCATTCACAGAAAGGAGGAGACCCAGTACTTC.

V is TRBV28 and J is TRBJ1-2; 7 bases align to TRBD1. From germline, CDR1 is MDHEN and CDR2 SYDVKM. With V trimmed by 4 bases and J by 1 base, 6 bases remained unmatched. This CDR3 spans 15 amino acids. CDR3 loop: CASSSTGVFNYGYTF. The DNA of the CDR3 is TGTGCCAGCAGTTCAACAGGGGTGTTTAACTATGGCTACACCTTC.

This clonotype appeared a few times. For the CDR3, the DNA is TGCGCCAGCAGCCTCGGACTAGCGGACCGCACAGATACGCAGTATTTT. Translating gives CASSLGLADRTDTQYF. The chain couples TRBV4-1 to TRBJ2-3; 10 bases are a match to TRBD2. The CDR3 totals 16 residues. V was clipped by 4 bases and J by 1 base; unmatched bases: 5. Germline CDR1 reads MGHRA; CDR2 reads YSYEKL.

This clonotype has only a few counts. DNA of the CDR3: TGCAGTGCTAGCGATGGGGGGGGCAGGGGGCGGGCTAACTATGGCTACACCTTC. Translated, it gives CSASDGGGRGRANYGYTF. The chain has TRBV20-1 and TRBJ1-2; TRBD1 aligns across 8 bases. The length of the CDR3 is 18 residues. Trimming took 3 bases from V and 0 from J; bases not matched to a gene: 15. In germline, CDR1 is DFQATT, CDR2 SNEGSKA (reference sequence).

The rearrangement uses TRBV2 and TRBJ1-4; D is undetermined. There are 11 residues in the CDR3. CDR1 and CDR2 (germline): SNHLY, FYNNEI. V lost 7 bases and J lost 6, with 6 bases in between. CDR3 bases: TGTGCCAGCACCGGCGATGAAAAACTGTTTTTT. Protein product: CASTGDEKLFF.

V and J are TRBV5-1 and TRBJ2-1; D is ambiguous. Trimming stripped 4 bases from V and 0 bases from J, with 11 bases between. The CDR3 has 15 amino acids. Germline V gene data show CDR1 as SGHRS and CDR2 as YFSETQ. Written as DNA, the CDR3 is TGCGCCAGCAGCCCATATCAGGCCTCCTACAATGAGCAGTTCTTC. Translating it yields CASSPYQASYNEQFF.

This clonotype showed up just once. V is TRBV5-4 and J is TRBJ2-6; TRBD2 might be the D (5 bases). CDR1 is SGHNT and CDR2 is YYREEE in the germline V gene (reference sequence). The CDR3 has 16 residues. The V and J ends lost 1 base and 0 bases respectively, with 8 bases between them. The CDR3 region has the DNA TGTGCCAGCAGCTTGCTTCTAGCCTCTGGGGCCAACGTCCTGACTTTC. It translates to CASSLLLASGANVLTF.

This clonotype was detected a few times. J is TRBJ1-6 and V is TRBV11-1, with a weak D call TRBD1 (5 bases). The CDR3 consists of 15 residues. In germline, CDR1 is SGHAT, CDR2 FQDESV (reference sequence). Trimming took 8 bases from V and 7 from J, leaving 18 bases between them. CDR3 nucleotide sequence: TGTGCCAGCCAAAACGGCAGGGCCAGCAATTCACCCCTCCACTTT. Translating gives CASQNGRASNSPLHF.

The rearrangement links TRBV12-3 or TRBV12-4 to TRBJ2-7; TRBD1 agrees at 9 bases. J gave up 12 bases and V 3 bases, and 6 bases lay outside the gene matches. This CDR3 is built from 12 residues. The CDR3 sequence is CASSFGQGHWYF. The CDR3 bases are TGTGCCAGCAGTTTCGGACAGGGGCATTGGTACTTC.

This clonotype was observed a handful of times. The V call is TRBV11-2, the J call TRBJ2-4; possible D gene TRBD1, 5 bases. Deletions cut 7 bases from V and 0 bases from J, with 16 bases between. This CDR3 has 16 amino acids. Germline values: CDR1 SGHAT, CDR2 FQNNGV. As DNA, the CDR3 is TGTGCCAGCACCCCCAAAGGGGCGGTAGCCAAAAACATTCAGTACTTC. This encodes CASTPKGAVAKNIQYF.